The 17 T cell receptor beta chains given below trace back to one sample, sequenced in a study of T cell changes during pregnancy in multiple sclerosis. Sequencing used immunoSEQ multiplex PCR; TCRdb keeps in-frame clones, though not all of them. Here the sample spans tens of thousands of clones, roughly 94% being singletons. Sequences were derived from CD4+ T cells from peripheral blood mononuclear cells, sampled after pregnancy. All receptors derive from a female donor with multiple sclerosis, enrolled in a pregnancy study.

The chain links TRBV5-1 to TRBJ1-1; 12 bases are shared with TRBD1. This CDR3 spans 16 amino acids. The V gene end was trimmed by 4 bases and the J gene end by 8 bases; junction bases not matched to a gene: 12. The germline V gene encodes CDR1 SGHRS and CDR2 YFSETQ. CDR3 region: CASSLGTGGLQGEAFF. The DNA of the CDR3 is TGCGCCAGCAGCCTCGGGACAGGGGGCCTCCAGGGGGAAGCTTTCTTT.

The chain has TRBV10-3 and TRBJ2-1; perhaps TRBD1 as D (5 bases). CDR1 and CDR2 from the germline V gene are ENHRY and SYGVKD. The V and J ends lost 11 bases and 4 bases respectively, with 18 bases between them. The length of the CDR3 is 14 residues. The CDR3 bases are TGTGCCGCACGGCTTGGGGCCGCGTACAATGAGCAGTTCTTC. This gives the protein CAARLGAAYNEQFF.

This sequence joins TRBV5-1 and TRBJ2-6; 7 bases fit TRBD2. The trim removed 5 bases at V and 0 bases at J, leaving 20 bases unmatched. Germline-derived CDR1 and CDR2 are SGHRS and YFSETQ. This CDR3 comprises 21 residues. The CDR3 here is CASRSPGVGRFWDSGANVLTF. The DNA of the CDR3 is TGCGCCAGCAGGTCACCCGGGGTCGGGAGGTTTTGGGACTCTGGGGCCAACGTCCTGACTTTC.

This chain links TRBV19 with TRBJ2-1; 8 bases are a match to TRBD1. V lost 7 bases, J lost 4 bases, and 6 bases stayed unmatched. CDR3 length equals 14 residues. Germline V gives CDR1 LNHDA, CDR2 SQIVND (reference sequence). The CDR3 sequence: CASTVGQGYNEQFF. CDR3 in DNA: TGTGCCAGTACGGTAGGACAGGGTTACAATGAGCAGTTCTTC.

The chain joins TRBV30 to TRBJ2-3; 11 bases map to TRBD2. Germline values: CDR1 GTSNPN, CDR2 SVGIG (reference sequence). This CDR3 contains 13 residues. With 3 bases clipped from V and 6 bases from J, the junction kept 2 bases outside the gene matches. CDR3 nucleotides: TGTGCCTGGAGCTCTAGCGGGGGGGATACGCAGTATTTT. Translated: CAWSSSGGDTQYF.

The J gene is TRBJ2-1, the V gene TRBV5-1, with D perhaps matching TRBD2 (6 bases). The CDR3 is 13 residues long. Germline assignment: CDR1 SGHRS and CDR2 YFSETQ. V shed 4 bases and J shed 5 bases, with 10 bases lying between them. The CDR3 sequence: CASSPWGDNEQFF. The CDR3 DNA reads TGCGCCAGCAGCCCGTGGGGGGACAATGAGCAGTTCTTC.

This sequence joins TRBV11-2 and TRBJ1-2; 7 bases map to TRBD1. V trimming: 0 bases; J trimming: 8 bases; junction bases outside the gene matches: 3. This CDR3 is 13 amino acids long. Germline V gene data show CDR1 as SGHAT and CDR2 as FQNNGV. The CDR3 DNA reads TGTGCCAGCAGCTTAGAGGGGACAGTAGGCTACACCTTC. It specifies CASSLEGTVGYTF.

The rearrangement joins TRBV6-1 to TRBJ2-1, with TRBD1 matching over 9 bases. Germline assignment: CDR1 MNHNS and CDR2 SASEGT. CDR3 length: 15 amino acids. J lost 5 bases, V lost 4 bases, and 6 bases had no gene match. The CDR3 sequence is CASSGPGQGNNEQFF. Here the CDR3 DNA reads TGTGCCAGCAGTGGACCGGGACAGGGTAACAATGAGCAGTTCTTC.

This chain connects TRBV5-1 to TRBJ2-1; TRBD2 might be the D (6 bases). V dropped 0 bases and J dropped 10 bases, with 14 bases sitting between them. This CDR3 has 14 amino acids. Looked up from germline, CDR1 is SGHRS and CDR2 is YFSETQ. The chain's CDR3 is CASSLASGLEEQFF. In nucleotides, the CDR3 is TGCGCCAGCAGCTTGGCGAGCGGGTTGGAGGAGCAGTTCTTC.

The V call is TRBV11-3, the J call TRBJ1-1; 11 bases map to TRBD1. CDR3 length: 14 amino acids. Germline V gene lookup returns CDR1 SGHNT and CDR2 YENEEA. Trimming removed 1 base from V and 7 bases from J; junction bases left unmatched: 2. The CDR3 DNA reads TGTGCCAGCAGCTTAGGGGGACAGGGGGGTGAAGCTTTCTTT. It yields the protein CASSLGGQGGEAFF. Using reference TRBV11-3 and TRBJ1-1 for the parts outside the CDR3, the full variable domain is EAGVVQSPRYKIIEKKQPVAFWCNPISGHNTLYWYLQNLGQGPELLIRYENEEAVDDSQLPKDRFSAERLKGVDSTLKIQPAELGDSAVYLCASSLGGQGGEAFFGQGTRLTVV.

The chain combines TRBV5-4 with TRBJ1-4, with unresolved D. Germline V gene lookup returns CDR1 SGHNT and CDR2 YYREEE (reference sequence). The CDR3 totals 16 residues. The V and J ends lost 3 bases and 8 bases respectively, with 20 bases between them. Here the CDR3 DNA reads TGTGCCAGCAGCTCCAAGGTTGCGGGAGTTGGAGAAAAACTGTTTTTT. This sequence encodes CASSSKVAGVGEKLFF.

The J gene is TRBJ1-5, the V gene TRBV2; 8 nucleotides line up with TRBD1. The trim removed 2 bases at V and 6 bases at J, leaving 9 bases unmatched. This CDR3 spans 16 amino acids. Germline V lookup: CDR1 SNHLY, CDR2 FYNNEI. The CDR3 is CASSERTGGFSQPQHF. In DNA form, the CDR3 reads TGTGCCAGCAGTGAAAGAACAGGGGGATTTAGTCAGCCCCAGCATTTT.

CDR3 sequence reads: CASSLSRGPQHF. CDR3 coding DNA: TGTGCCAGCAGTTTATCCAGGGGGCCCCAGCATTTT. The gene calls are TRBV28 and TRBJ1-5; TRBD1 is a possible D gene (6 bases). V was cut by 1 base and J by 9 bases, with 7 bases left in between. The germline V gene has CDR1 MDHEN and CDR2 SYDVKM. CDR3 length: 12 residues. Complete variable domain (other parts from reference TRBV28 and TRBJ1-5): DVKVTQSSRYLVKRTGEKVFLECVQDMDHENMFWYRQDPGLGLRLIYFSYDVKMKEKGDIPEGYSVSREKKERFSLILESASTNQTSMYLCASSLSRGPQHFGDGTRLSIL.

The DNA for the CDR3 is TGTGCCAGCAGCTTAGCGCGGGCGTTTTCCAATCAGCCCCAGCATTTT. Amino acids: CASSLARAFSNQPQHF. V usage is TRBV7-2 and J usage is TRBJ1-5; D unresolved. Trimming cost V 0 bases and J 3 bases, with 12 bases left between them. The CDR3 has 16 amino acids. Per germline, CDR1 SGHTA and CDR2 FQGNSA.

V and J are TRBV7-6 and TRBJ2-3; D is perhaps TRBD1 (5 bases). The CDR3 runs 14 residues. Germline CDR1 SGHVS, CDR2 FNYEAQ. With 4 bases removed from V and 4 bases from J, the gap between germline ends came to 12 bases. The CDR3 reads CASSSDRTSDTQYF. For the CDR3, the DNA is TGTGCCAGCAGCTCTGATCGGACATCAGATACGCAGTATTTT.

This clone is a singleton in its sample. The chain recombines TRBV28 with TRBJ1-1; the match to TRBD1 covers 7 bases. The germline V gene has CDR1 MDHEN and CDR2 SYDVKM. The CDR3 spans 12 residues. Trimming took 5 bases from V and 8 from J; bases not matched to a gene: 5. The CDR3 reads CASSIGTAEAFF. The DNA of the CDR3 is TGTGCCAGCAGTATCGGGACAGCAGAAGCTTTCTTT.

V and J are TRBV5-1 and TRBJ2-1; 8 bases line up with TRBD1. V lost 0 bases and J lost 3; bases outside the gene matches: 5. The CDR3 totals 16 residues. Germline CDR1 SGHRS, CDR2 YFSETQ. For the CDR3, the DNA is TGCGCCAGCAGCTTGGCCGGACAGGGATTCTACAATGAGCAGTTCTTC. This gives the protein CASSLAGQGFYNEQFF.